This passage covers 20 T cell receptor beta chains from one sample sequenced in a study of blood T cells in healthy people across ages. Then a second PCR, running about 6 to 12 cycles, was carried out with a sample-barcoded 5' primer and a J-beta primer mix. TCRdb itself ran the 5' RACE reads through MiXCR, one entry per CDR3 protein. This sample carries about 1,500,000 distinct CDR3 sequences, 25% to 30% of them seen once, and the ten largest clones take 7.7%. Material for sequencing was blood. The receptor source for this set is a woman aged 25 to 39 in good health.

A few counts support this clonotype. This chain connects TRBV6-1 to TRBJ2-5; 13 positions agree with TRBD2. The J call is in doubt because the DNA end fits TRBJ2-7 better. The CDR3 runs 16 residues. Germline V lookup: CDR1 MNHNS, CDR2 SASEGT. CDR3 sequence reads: CARRGTSGDPYDEQYF. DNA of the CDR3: TGTGCCCGTCGGGGGACTAGCGGGGACCCTTACGACGAGCAGTACTTC.

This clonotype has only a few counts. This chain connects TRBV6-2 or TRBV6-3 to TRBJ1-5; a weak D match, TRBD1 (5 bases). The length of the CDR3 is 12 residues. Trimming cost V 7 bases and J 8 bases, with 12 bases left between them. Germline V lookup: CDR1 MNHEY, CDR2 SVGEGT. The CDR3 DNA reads TGTGCCAGCAACACGGGGGGGAAGCCCCAGCATTTT. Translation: CASNTGGKPQHF.

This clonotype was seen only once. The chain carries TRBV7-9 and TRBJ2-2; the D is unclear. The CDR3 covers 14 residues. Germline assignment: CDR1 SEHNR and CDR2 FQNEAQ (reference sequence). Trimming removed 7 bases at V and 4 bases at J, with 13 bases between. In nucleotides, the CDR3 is TGTGCCAGCACCCCGCCCCAGACCACCGGGGAGCTGTTTTTT. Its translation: CASTPPQTTGELFF.

DNA for the CDR3: TGCGCCAGCAGTGATTTACTAGTTAGGGATACGCAGTATTTT. This gives the protein CASSDLLVRDTQYF. This chain connects TRBV10-1 to TRBJ2-3, with a weak D call TRBD2 (5 bases). The germline V and J ends were trimmed by 3 bases and 6 bases, with 13 bases remaining between them. Germline V gene data show CDR1 as WNHNN and CDR2 as SYGVQD (reference sequence). The CDR3 contains 14 residues.

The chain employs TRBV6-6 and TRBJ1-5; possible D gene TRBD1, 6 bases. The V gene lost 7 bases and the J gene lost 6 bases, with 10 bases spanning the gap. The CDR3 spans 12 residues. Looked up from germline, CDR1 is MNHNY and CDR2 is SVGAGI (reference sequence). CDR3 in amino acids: CASNRDGQPQHF. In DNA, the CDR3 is TGTGCCAGCAACAGGGACGGTCAGCCCCAGCATTTT.

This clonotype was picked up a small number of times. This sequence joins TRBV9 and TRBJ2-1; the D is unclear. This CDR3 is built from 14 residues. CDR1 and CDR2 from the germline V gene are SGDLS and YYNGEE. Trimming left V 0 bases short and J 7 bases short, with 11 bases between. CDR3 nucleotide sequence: TGTGCCAGCAGCGTAGGGACGCTCGGAAATGAGCAGTTCTTC. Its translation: CASSVGTLGNEQFF.

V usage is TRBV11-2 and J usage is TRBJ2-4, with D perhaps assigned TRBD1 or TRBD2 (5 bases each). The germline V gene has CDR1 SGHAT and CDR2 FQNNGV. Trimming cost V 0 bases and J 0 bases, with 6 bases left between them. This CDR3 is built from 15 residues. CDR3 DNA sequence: TGTGCCAGCAGCTTAGAAGGGACAGCCAAAAACATTCAGTACTTC. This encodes CASSLEGTAKNIQYF.

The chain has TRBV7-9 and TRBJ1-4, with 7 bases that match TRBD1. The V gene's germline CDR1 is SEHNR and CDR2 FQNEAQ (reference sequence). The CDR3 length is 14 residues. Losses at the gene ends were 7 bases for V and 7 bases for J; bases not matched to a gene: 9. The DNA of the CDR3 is TGTGCCAGCACCGAGACCGGGACAGTTGAAAAACTGTTTTTT. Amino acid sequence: CASTETGTVEKLFF.

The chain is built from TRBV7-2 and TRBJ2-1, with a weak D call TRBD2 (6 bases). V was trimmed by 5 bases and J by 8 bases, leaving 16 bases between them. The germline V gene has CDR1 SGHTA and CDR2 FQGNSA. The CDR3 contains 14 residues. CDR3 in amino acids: CASSLRWTIDEQFF. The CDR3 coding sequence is TGTGCCAGCAGCCTCAGATGGACTATCGATGAGCAGTTCTTC. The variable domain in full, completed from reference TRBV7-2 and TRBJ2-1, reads GAGVSQSPSNKVTEKGKDVELRCDPISGHTALYWYRQSLGQGLEFLIYFQGNSAPDKSGLPSDRFSAERTGGSVSTLTIQRTQQEDSAVYLCASSLRWTIDEQFFGPGTRLTVL.

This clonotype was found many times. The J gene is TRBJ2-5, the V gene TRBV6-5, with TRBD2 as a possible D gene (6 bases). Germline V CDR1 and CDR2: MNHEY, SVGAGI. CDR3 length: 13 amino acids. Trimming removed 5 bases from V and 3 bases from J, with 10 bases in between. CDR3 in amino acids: CASSTWGEETQYF. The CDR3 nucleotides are TGTGCCAGCAGTACATGGGGGGAAGAGACCCAGTACTTC.

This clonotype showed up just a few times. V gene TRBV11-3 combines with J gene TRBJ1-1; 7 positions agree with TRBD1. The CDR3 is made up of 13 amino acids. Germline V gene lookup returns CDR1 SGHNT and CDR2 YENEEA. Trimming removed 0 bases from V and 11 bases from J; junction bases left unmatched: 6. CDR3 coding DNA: TGTGCCAGCAGCTTAGAAGGGGGCCACCAGGCTTTCTTT. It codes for CASSLEGGHQAFF. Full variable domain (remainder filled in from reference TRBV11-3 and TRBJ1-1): EAGVVQSPRYKIIEKKQPVAFWCNPISGHNTLYWYLQNLGQGPELLIRYENEEAVDDSQLPKDRFSAERLKGVDSTLKIQPAELGDSAVYLCASSLEGGHQAFFGQGTRLTVV.

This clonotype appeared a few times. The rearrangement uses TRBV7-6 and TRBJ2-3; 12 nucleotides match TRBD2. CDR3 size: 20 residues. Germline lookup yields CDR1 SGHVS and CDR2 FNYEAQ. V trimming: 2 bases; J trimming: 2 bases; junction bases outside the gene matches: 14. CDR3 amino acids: CASSLSPPSGGAGVTDTQYF. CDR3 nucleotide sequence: TGTGCCAGCAGCTTATCCCCCCCTAGCGGGGGGGCCGGAGTCACAGATACGCAGTATTTT. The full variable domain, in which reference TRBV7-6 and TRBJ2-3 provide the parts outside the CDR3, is GAGVSQSPRYKVTKRGQDVALRCDPISGHVSLYWYRQALGQGPEFLTYFNYEAQQDKSGLPNDRFSAERPEGSISTLTIQRTEQRDSAMYRCASSLSPPSGGAGVTDTQYFGPGTRLTVL.

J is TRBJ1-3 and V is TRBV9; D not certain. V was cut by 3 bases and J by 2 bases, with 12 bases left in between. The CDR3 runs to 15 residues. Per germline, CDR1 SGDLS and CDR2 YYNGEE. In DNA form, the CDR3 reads TGTGCCAGCAGCGCGCGACGGGGAGCTGGAAACACCATATATTTT. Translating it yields CASSARRGAGNTIYF.

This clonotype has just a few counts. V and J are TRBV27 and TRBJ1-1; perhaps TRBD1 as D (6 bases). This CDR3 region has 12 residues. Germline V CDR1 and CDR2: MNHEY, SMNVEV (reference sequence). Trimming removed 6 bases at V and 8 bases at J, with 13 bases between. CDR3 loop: CASRKKGTEAFF. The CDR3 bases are TGTGCCAGCAGAAAAAAAGGGACAGAAGCTTTCTTT.

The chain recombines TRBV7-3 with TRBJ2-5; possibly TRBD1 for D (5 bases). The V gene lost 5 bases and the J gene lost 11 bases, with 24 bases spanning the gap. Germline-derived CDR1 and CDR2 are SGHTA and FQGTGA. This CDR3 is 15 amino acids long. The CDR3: CASSSEPRSPGKQYF. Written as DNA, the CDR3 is TGTGCCAGCAGCAGTGAACCACGGTCCCCAGGGAAGCAGTACTTC.

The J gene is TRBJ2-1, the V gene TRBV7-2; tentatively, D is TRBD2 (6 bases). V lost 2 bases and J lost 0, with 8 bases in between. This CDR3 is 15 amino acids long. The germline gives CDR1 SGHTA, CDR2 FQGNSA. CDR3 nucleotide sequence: TGTGCCAGCAGCTTATTGCGGGACTCCTACAATGAGCAGTTCTTC. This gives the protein CASSLLRDSYNEQFF. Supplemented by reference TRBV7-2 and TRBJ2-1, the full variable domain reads GAGVSQSPSNKVTEKGKDVELRCDPISGHTALYWYRQSLGQGLEFLIYFQGNSAPDKSGLPSDRFSAERTGGSVSTLTIQRTQQEDSAVYLCASSLLRDSYNEQFFGPGTRLTVL.

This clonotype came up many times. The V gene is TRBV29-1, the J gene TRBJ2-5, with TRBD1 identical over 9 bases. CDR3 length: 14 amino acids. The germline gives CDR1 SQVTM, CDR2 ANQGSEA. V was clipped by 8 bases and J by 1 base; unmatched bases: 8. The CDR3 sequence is CSIRDRALQETQYF. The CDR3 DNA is TGCAGCATCCGGGACAGGGCCCTCCAAGAGACCCAGTACTTC.

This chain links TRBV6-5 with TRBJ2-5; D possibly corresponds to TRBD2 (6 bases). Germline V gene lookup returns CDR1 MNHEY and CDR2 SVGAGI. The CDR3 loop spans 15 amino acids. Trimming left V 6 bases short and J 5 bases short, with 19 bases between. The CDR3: CASRTGTVNEETQYF. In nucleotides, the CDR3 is TGTGCCAGCAGAACCGGGACTGTTAACGAGGAGACCCAGTACTTC.

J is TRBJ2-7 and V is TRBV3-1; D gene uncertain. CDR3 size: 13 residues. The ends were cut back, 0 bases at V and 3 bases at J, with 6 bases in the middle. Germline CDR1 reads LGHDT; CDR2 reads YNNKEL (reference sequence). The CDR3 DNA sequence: TGTGCCAGCAGCCAAGAAGTAGACTACGAGCAGTACTTC. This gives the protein CASSQEVDYEQYF.

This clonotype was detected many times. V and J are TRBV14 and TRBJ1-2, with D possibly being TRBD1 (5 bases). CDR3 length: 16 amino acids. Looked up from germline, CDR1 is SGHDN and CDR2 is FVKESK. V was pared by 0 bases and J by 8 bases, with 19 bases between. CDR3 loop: CASSQDKGRGRKGYTF. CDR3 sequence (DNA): TGTGCCAGCAGCCAAGATAAGGGGAGGGGTCGCAAGGGCTACACCTTC.